This TCR beta chain was recovered during a study of cytomegalovirus exposure and HLA in healthy donors. The study's findings and limits: Prediction of most subjects' HLA-A and HLA-B alleles by TCR beta sequences was reportedly accurate.

A note on this clone: What it recognizes is unknown.

This PCR relied on a set of 60 Vbeta primers and 13 Jbeta primers. Generated by immunoSEQ multiplex PCR, the TCRdb table keeps only in-frame clones and is missing some. The data show approximately 160,000 clones, 82% seen once. This TCR was sampled from a girl between 5 and 17 years old in good health and CMV-seropositive. Material for sequencing was PBMCs.

CDR3 in DNA: TGTGCCTGGAGTGCGCCGGGACAGTTCAATCAGCCCCAGCATTTT. This translates into CAWSAPGQFNQPQHF. The chain employs TRBV30 and TRBJ1-5, with 7 bases that match TRBD1. The CDR3 is 15 amino acids. Germline V gene sequence: CDR1 GTSNPN, CDR2 SVGIG (reference sequence). Germline trimming cut 1 base from V and 3 bases from J; bases unmatched to any gene: 6.